This T cell receptor beta chain was captured in a study of CD8 T cells in Susac syndrome. A quantity of about 0.45 to 1 ug RNA underwent reverse transcription using random hexamers. TCRdb processed the immunoSEQ multiplex PCR reads anew with MiXCR; each CDR3 protein has one entry. The table shows around 180,000 distinct CDR3 sequences, with 85% to 95% occurring only once. V lost 6 bases to trimming and J lost 3 bases, with 11 bases between them. CDR3 length equals 14 residues. This chain links TRBV12-3 or TRBV12-4 with TRBJ1-4; D gene unclear. What was sequenced was CD4+ T cells from PBMCs. This clonotype was sampled from a human donor with Susac syndrome. CDR3 sequence reads: CASRRAVSNEKLFF. The CDR3 bases are TGTGCCAGCAGGCGGGCCGTATCTAATGAAAAACTGTTTTTT.